The next 23 T cell receptor beta chains were all read from a single sample in a study of OX40 agonist ivuxolimab in advanced cancers. Profiled with immunoSEQ multiplex PCR; TCRdb holds only in-frame clones, not every one. The sample yields some 85,000 clones, about 89% seen once. The sample was CD4+ or CD8+ T cells sorted from blood, taken in a trial of the OX40 agonist ivuxolimab. The source of these receptors is an adult with an advanced solid tumor such as melanoma, head and neck, liver or kidney cancer.

The table lists this clone with a count of one. The chain employs TRBV23-1 and TRBJ1-1; D is uncertain. TRBV23-1 is identified as an open reading frame with a role that is uncertain. Trimming took off 10 bases at V and 4 bases at J, with 13 bases between the two ends. The CDR3 is 12 residues long. This CDR3 reads CAICRRRTEAFF. CDR3 DNA: TGCGCCATTTGCAGGAGGCGCACTGAAGCTTTCTTT.

V usage is TRBV11-2 and J usage is TRBJ1-3; D may be TRBD1 (6 bases). Germline assignment: CDR1 SGHAT and CDR2 FQNNGV. This CDR3 is built from 16 residues. Trimming removed 0 bases at V and 3 bases at J, with 12 bases between. The chain's CDR3 is CASSLEGGARGNTIYF. CDR3 nucleotide sequence: TGTGCCAGCAGCTTAGAAGGGGGGGCGCGTGGAAACACCATATATTTT.

This clone was counted once. The V call is TRBV23-1, the J call TRBJ1-2; D remains ambiguous. TRBV23-1 is an open reading frame whose function is uncertain. CDR3 size: 18 residues. Between the trimmed V and J ends, which lost 2 bases and 0 bases, there was a span of 19 bases. For the CDR3, the DNA is TGCGCCAGCAGTCAAGGGAACTGGAAGGGTCAAGCTAACTATGGCTACACCTTC. It is translated as CASSQGNWKGQANYGYTF.

The V gene is TRBV19, the J gene TRBJ2-7, with D perhaps matching TRBD1 (6 bases). The V gene lost 3 bases and the J gene lost 5 bases, with 17 bases spanning the gap. Germline CDR1 reads LNHDA; CDR2 reads SQIVND (reference sequence). The CDR3 is 15 residues long. The CDR3 DNA is TGTGCCAGTAGTATGGCGGGCAGGGGTTACGACGAGCAGTACTTC. Residues: CASSMAGRGYDEQYF.

The genes are TRBV10-2 and TRBJ2-1; no definite D call. V lost 7 bases to trimming and J lost 9 bases, with 13 bases between them. The germline V gene has CDR1 WSHSY and CDR2 SAAADI. This CDR3 contains 12 residues. This CDR3 reads CASTRNWGEQFF. The DNA of the CDR3 is TGCGCCAGCACCCGAAATTGGGGTGAGCAGTTCTTC.

The rearrangement joins TRBV5-1 to TRBJ2-6; a weak D match, TRBD1 (6 bases). The CDR3 is 18 amino acids. Germline V gene sequence: CDR1 SGHRS, CDR2 YFSETQ. Trimming left V 4 bases short and J 2 bases short, with 19 bases between. The CDR3 here is CASSPNLLGGTGANVLTF. The CDR3 DNA reads TGCGCCAGCAGCCCCAACCTTCTAGGGGGAACTGGGGCCAACGTCCTGACTTTC.

As concerns this clone: At one of its ends the junction is not consistent with the germline gene, which may arise from a read error. The chain links TRBV5-3 to TRBJ1-4; no reliable D call. TRBV5-3 falls under the ORF class, with uncertain function. The CDR3 extends over 12 amino acids. CDR3: CARSLWLESPPF. The CDR3 nucleotides read TGTGCCAGAAGCTTGTGGCTAGAATCCCCACCTTTT.

This CDR3 is CASSVAGDGFYEQYF. The CDR3 bases are TGTGCCAGCAGCGTAGCAGGAGACGGCTTCTACGAGCAGTACTTC. The gene calls are TRBV9 and TRBJ2-7; D call uncertain. Trimming removed 0 bases from V and 3 bases from J, with 13 bases in between. Germline V gene lookup returns CDR1 SGDLS and CDR2 YYNGEE. The CDR3 loop spans 15 amino acids.

The chain is built from TRBV9 and TRBJ1-3, with D possibly being TRBD1 (6 bases). Trimming shortened V by 2 bases and J by 8 bases, and 29 bases separated the two germline ends. CDR3 length equals 19 residues. The V gene's germline CDR1 is SGDLS and CDR2 YYNGEE. The CDR3 loop is CASSVRGLSSYGLGDTIYF. The CDR3 DNA follows: TGTGCCAGCAGCGTCAGGGGCCTTTCGTCGTATGGCTTGGGGGACACCATATATTTT.

The chain links TRBV2 to TRBJ2-2, with 8 nucleotides matching TRBD2. Looked up from germline, CDR1 is SNHLY and CDR2 is FYNNEI. V trimming: 7 bases; J trimming: 4 bases; junction bases outside the gene matches: 8. The CDR3 consists of 15 residues. The CDR3 DNA sequence: TGTGCCAGCAACAGAGAAGCGGGAGTCACCGGGGAGCTGTTTTTT. Amino acid sequence: CASNREAGVTGELFF.

The chain uses TRBV5-1 and TRBJ2-6, with TRBD2 matching over 9 bases. CDR1 SGHRS and CDR2 YFSETQ come from the germline V gene. Trimming cost V 0 bases and J 1 base; bases outside gene matches: 5. CDR3 length: 18 residues. CDR3 nucleotide sequence: TGCGCCAGCAGCTTGGTCCCTAGCGGGATGTCTGGGGCCAACGTCCTGACTTTC. Amino acid sequence: CASSLVPSGMSGANVLTF.

The V call is TRBV10-2, the J call TRBJ1-1; a possible D gene is TRBD1 (6 bases). The germline V gene encodes CDR1 WSHSY and CDR2 SAAADI. There are 14 residues in the CDR3. Trimming stripped 6 bases from V and 8 bases from J, with 19 bases between. CDR3 sequence: CASRAPTGPSEAFF. CDR3 nucleotide sequence: TGCGCCAGCAGAGCCCCGACAGGACCCTCGGAAGCTTTCTTT.

CDR3 nucleotide sequence: TGTGCCAGCTCTACCGTCATAGCGGGAGGCGAGCAGTACTTC. Translating it yields CASSTVIAGGEQYF. J is TRBJ2-5 and V is TRBV28; 10 nucleotides agree with TRBD2. The J call may be incorrect, as the DNA end agrees better with TRBJ2-7. Germline V CDR1 and CDR2: MDHEN, SYDVKM. The CDR3 totals 14 residues.

J is TRBJ2-7 and V is TRBV28; D unresolved. V lost 10 bases, J lost 3 bases, and 16 bases lay in between. Germline CDR1 reads MDHEN; CDR2 reads SYDVKM. This CDR3 has 13 amino acids. CDR3 region: CATTGSKFYEQYF. CDR3 coding DNA: TGTGCCACTACGGGTTCAAAGTTCTACGAGCAGTACTTC.

This clone was recorded only once. The rearrangement joins TRBV19 to TRBJ1-1, with TRBD1 as a possible D gene (5 bases). Germline-derived CDR1 and CDR2 are LNHDA and SQIVND (reference sequence). The V gene lost 4 bases and the J gene lost 9 bases, with 12 bases spanning the gap. The length of the CDR3 is 12 residues. The CDR3 region has the DNA TGTGCCAGTAGTAGGTCGGGGCCTCAAGCTTTCTTT. Translation: CASSRSGPQAFF.

J is TRBJ2-1 and V is TRBV19; TRBD2 aligns across 8 bases. There are 16 residues in the CDR3. The trim removed 3 bases at V and 8 bases at J, leaving 12 bases unmatched. Germline V CDR1 and CDR2: LNHDA, SQIVND (reference sequence). In nucleotides, the CDR3 is TGTGCCAGTAGTATGAGGTCTAGCGGGTTTCCGGATGAGCAGTTCTTC. Residues: CASSMRSSGFPDEQFF.

This clone was counted only a few times. This chain links TRBV4-3 with TRBJ2-1, with 7 nucleotides matching TRBD2. Germline V gene sequence: CDR1 LGHNA, CDR2 YSLEER. This CDR3 has 17 amino acids. Trimming at V came to 1 base and at J to 3 bases, leaving 9 bases not matched to a gene. The CDR3 region is CASSQGRAGNHYNEQFF. In DNA form, the CDR3 reads TGCGCCAGCAGCCAAGGTCGAGCGGGAAACCACTACAATGAGCAGTTCTTC.

The chain uses TRBV29-1 and TRBJ2-2; 9 bases map to TRBD2. The CDR3 is 13 amino acids. The germline V gene encodes CDR1 SQVTM and CDR2 ANQGSEA. Losses at the gene ends were 5 bases for V and 6 bases for J; bases not matched to a gene: 4. This chain's CDR3 is CSVRSGSAGELFF. CDR3 bases: TGCAGCGTTCGTAGCGGGAGTGCCGGGGAGCTGTTTTTT.

CDR3 sequence reads: CASSSSGPQETQYF. The CDR3 coding sequence is TGCGCCAGCAGCTCATCGGGACCACAAGAGACCCAGTACTTC. The chain recombines TRBV5-1 with TRBJ2-5; the D call may be TRBD1 or TRBD2 (5 bases each). In germline, CDR1 is SGHRS, CDR2 YFSETQ. The CDR3 consists of 14 residues. Trimming stripped 3 bases from V and 2 bases from J, with 11 bases between.

The chain joins TRBV5-4 to TRBJ2-7; D is perhaps TRBD1 or TRBD2 (6 bases each). V was trimmed by 4 bases and J by 3 bases, leaving 14 bases between them. The CDR3 contains 14 residues. The germline V gene encodes CDR1 SGHNT and CDR2 YYREEE (reference sequence). In DNA form, the CDR3 reads TGTGCCAGCAGCCCGGGGGCGGACGTCTACGAGCAGTACTTC. This sequence encodes CASSPGADVYEQYF.

The rearrangement joins TRBV12-1 to TRBJ1-5; no check of the table's D call, TRBD1, against the DNA was made. TRBV12-1 is designated a pseudogene. The CDR3 runs 14 residues. The CDR3 sequence is CASRSGTANQPQHF. The CDR3 DNA reads TGTGCCAGCAGGTCCGGGACAGCGAATCAGCCCCAGCATTTT.

In this sample, this clone turned up a few times. The rearrangement links TRBV5-1 to TRBJ2-1, with 8 bases identical to TRBD2. Germline V gene data show CDR1 as SGHRS and CDR2 as YFSETQ. Trimming took 4 bases from V and 9 from J; bases not matched to a gene: 12. This CDR3 is built from 15 residues. CDR3 protein: CASSLGGSGTPEQFF. The CDR3 bases are TGCGCCAGCAGCCTGGGGGGTAGCGGGACTCCTGAGCAGTTCTTC.

The chain has TRBV19 and TRBJ2-5; D ambiguous. With 4 bases removed from V and 4 bases from J, the gap between germline ends came to 13 bases. The CDR3 loop spans 14 amino acids. From germline, CDR1 is LNHDA and CDR2 SQIVND (reference sequence). The DNA of the CDR3 is TGTGCCAGTAGTACGGAAGAGGCCGGAGAGACCCAGTACTTC. It yields the protein CASSTEEAGETQYF.